Listed below are T cell receptor beta chains from one sample, sequenced in a study of blood T cell repertoires in COVID-19. TCRdb's copy holds only in-frame clones and misses some; the assay was immunoSEQ multiplex PCR. The table includes some 390,000 clones, about 88% detected once. Sequenced input: peripheral blood. These receptors originate from a woman aged 40 to 49 with COVID-19, enrolled during active disease. Both conserved end residues are part of each CDR3. D genes are given only for firm matches. A clone size is listed for some rows: how often the clone was seen (once, few, many), or a class if it is expanded.

TRBJ2-5 | - | TRBV27 | - | TGTGCCAGCAGTCATCAAGAGACCCAGTACTTC | CASSHQETQYF
TRBJ1-2 | TRBD1 | TRBV14 | few | TGTGCCAGCAGCCAAACAGGGGGGTATGGCTACACCTTC | CASSQTGGYGYTF
TRBJ1-1 | - | TRBV5-1 | - | TGCGCCAGCAGCTCGTGGGGTACCGGGATAGATACTGAAGCTTTCTTT | CASSSWGTGIDTEAFF
TRBJ1-4 | - | TRBV30 | - | TGTGCCCAGACAGAGGCTACTAATGAAAAACTGTTTTTT | CAQTEATNEKLFF
TRBJ1-4 | TRBD1 | TRBV7-9 | - | TGTGCCAGCAGCTGGCGACAGGGGGAGGCTGAAAAACTGTTTTTT | CASSWRQGEAEKLFF
TRBJ2-3 | TRBD2 | TRBV10-3 | - | TGTGCCATCAGCGTTACTAGCGGGGGCCCCGGAGATACGCAGTATTTT | CAISVTSGGPGDTQYF
TRBJ2-2 | TRBD2 | TRBV7-2 | - | TGTGCCATCGGACTAGCGGGGGGGCTAGCCGGGGAGCTGTTTTTT | CAIGLAGGLAGELFF
TRBJ1-1 | - | TRBV6-4 | once | TGTGCCAGCAGCGCTTCTCACATGAACACTGAAGCTTTCTTT | CASSASHMNTEAFF
TRBJ2-3 | TRBD2 | TRBV5-1 | - | TGCGCCAGCAGCCCGCAACGGACTAGTAGGCCAGATACGCAGTATTTT | CASSPQRTSRPDTQYF
TRBJ2-1 | - | TRBV5-4 | - | TGTGCCAGCAGCCCCACAGGTGGCTCCTACAATGAGCAGTTCTTC | CASSPTGGSYNEQFF
TRBJ1-2 | - | TRBV4-3 | - | TGCGCCAGCAGCCAAGATTTTGGGGGGGCTAACTATGGCTACACCTTC | CASSQDFGGANYGYTF
TRBJ2-1 | TRBD2 | TRBV4-1 | - | TGCGCCAGCAGCCCCCGAAGCCAGCGGGAGTTCTACAATGAGCAGTTCTTC | CASSPRSQREFYNEQFF
TRBJ1-2 | - | TRBV28 | - | TGTGCCAGCAGATCCCCGGACAGATACTATGGCTACACCTTC | CASRSPDRYYGYTF
TRBJ1-1 | - | TRBV5-1 | - | TGCGCCAGCAGCGCCGGCGCCCTAGGGGACACTGAAGCTTTCTTT | CASSAGALGDTEAFF
TRBJ1-1 | TRBD1 | TRBV14 | - | TGTGCCAGCAACCCAGGGGGGCTGAACACTGAAGCTTTCTTT | CASNPGGLNTEAFF
TRBJ2-2 | TRBD1 | TRBV6-2/TRBV6-3 | - | TGTGCCAGCAGTTACCCCAGACAGGGGTTGGGAGCCGGGGAGCTGTTTTTT | CASSYPRQGLGAGELFF
TRBJ2-2 | - | TRBV28 | - | TGTGCCAGCAGGTTCGGAGGGAACACCGGGGAGCTGTTTTTT | CASRFGGNTGELFF
TRBJ1-2 | - | TRBV28 | few | TGTGCCAGCACTCAGGGAGGGGGAAACTATGGCTACACCTTC | CASTQGGGNYGYTF
TRBJ2-5 | TRBD2 | TRBV7-9 | - | TGTGCCAGCAGCCCGGGACTAGCGGGAGTATCAGAGACCCAGTACTTC | CASSPGLAGVSETQYF
TRBJ2-7 | TRBD2 | TRBV7-2 | - | TGTGCCAGCACGAGAGCGGGGGCCTACGAGCAGTACTTC | CASTRAGAYEQYF
TRBJ1-5 | TRBD1 | TRBV18 | - | TGTGCCAGCTTGGAGAGACAGGGGATGGGTCAGCCCCAGCATTTT | CASLERQGMGQPQHF
TRBJ1-6 | - | TRBV5-4 | - | TGTGCCAGCAGCTACCAGGGGTATTCACCCCTCCACTTT | CASSYQGYSPLHF
TRBJ1-5 | - | TRBV4-1 | - | TGCGCCAGCAGCCAAGATCAGGGACTCAATCAGCCCCAGCATTTT | CASSQDQGLNQPQHF
TRBJ2-1 | TRBD1 | TRBV4-3 | - | TGCGCCAGCAGCCAAGGGCAGGGGGTGGCCTACAATGAGCAGTTCTTC | CASSQGQGVAYNEQFF
TRBJ1-2 | - | TRBV28 | - | TGTGCCACCATAGGGGCGGAGGGCTACACCTTC | CATIGAEGYTF
TRBJ2-3 | TRBD2 | TRBV27 | - | TGTGCCAGCAGTACGGGACTAGCGGGGGGCACAGATACGCAGTATTTT | CASSTGLAGGTDTQYF
TRBJ1-5 | - | TRBV27 | - | TGTGCCAGCAGCTCTAACAGCGGACAGCCCCAGCATTTT | CASSSNSGQPQHF
TRBJ2-7 | TRBD1 | TRBV29-1 | - | TGCAGTTCCACCGGGACAGGGGGCGACGAGCAGTACTTC | CSSTGTGGDEQYF